This is a list of T cell receptor beta chains from one sample in a study of CD8+ T cells in alopecia areata. Clones were read by immunoSEQ multiplex PCR, and TCRdb kept only the in-frame ones, dropping some. In the table there are roughly 150,000 clones, 45% to 60% of which are singletons. The sample comprised CD4+ T cells sorted from blood. These receptors were obtained from a human donor with alopecia areata. Both conserved end residues are part of each CDR3. A D gene is named only where the DNA matches it firmly. The size of a clone is reported for some rows only, either as once, few or many, or as a class for expanded clones.

TRBJ2-1 | NA | TRBD1 | TRBV4-2 | TGTGCCAGCAGCCTCACTGGGGACAGATACAATGAGCAGTTCTTC | CASSLTGDRYNEQFF
TRBJ2-7 | NA | TRBD2 | TRBV27 | TGTGCCAGCAGTTCATTAGGTCAACTAGCGGGAGGCCCCTACGAGCAGTACTTC | CASSSLGQLAGGPYEQYF
TRBJ2-2 | NA | NA | TRBV4-1 | TGCGCCAGCAGCCCGAGTGGGTTCGTGGCCGGGGAGCTGTTTTTT | CASSPSGFVAGELFF
TRBJ1-2 | NA | NA | TRBV6-5 | TGTGCCAGCAGTTACGGGACCGGGCCCTATGGCTACACCTTC | CASSYGTGPYGYTF
TRBJ2-6 | few | TRBD2 | TRBV5-1 | TGCGCCAGCAGCTTACAAGGGACTAGCGGTGGGGCCAACGTCCTGACTTTC | CASSLQGTSGGANVLTF
TRBJ1-2 | once | NA | TRBV30 | TGTGCCTGGAGTCCCTCGGGACGTTATGGCTACACCTTC | CAWSPSGRYGYTF
TRBJ2-2 | NA | TRBD2 | TRBV7-2 | TGTGCCAGCAGCTTAGCAGCGGGAATCGGGGAGCTGTTTTTT | CASSLAAGIGELFF
TRBJ1-5 | NA | NA | TRBV7-8 | TGTGCCAGCAGCTTGACAGCCTACAGCGGGCCCCAGCATTTT | CASSLTAYSGPQHF
TRBJ1-2 | NA | NA | TRBV5-4 | TGTGCCAGCAGCTTGAATCTCCGGGACACCAACTATGGCTACACCTTC | CASSLNLRDTNYGYTF
TRBJ2-1 | NA | TRBD2 | TRBV7-2 | TGTGCCAGCAGCCTTAGCGGGTCTTACAATGAGCAGTTCTTC | CASSLSGSYNEQFF
TRBJ2-7 | NA | NA | TRBV30 | TGTGCCTGGAGTGTAGGATGGAACAGATACTCCTACGAGCAGTACTTC | CAWSVGWNRYSYEQYF
TRBJ2-1 | few | TRBD2 | TRBV5-1 | TGCGCCAGCAGCCCCTTAGCGGGAAGCTACAATGAGCAGTTCTTC | CASSPLAGSYNEQFF
TRBJ2-5 | NA | NA | TRBV28 | TGTGCCAGCTACCATCCACCGCGTGAGACCCAGTACTTC | CASYHPPRETQYF
TRBJ1-1 | NA | NA | TRBV5-6 | TGTGCCAGCGGGAGAAGGAACACTGAAGCTTTCTTT | CASGRRNTEAFF
TRBJ2-1 | NA | TRBD2 | TRBV7-3 | TGTGCCAGCAGCTCACTAGCGGGAGGTCCGAGGTACAATGAGCAGTTCTTC | CASSSLAGGPRYNEQFF
TRBJ2-1 | NA | NA | TRBV4-1 | TGCGCCAGCAGCCAACCTCGTACTAGGGCCTACAATGAGCAGTTCTTC | CASSQPRTRAYNEQFF
TRBJ2-4 | few | NA | TRBV19 | TGTGCCAGTAGTATCCTTTCCGGGACGGAAAACATTCAGTACTTC | CASSILSGTENIQYF
TRBJ2-5 | NA | NA | TRBV9 | TGTGCCAGCAGCGACCAAGAGACCCAGTACTTC | CASSDQETQYF
TRBJ2-1 | NA | NA | TRBV7-2 | TGTGCCAGCAGTAGAGCGGGTCCTAGCAATGAGCAGTTCTTC | CASSRAGPSNEQFF
TRBJ1-2 | NA | TRBD1 | TRBV10-3 | TGTGCCATCAGTGAGGCTAGGACAGGCTATGGCTACACCTTC | CAISEARTGYGYTF
TRBJ2-3 | few | TRBD2 | TRBV4-2 | TGTGCCAGCAGCCAAGGTGCTAGCGGGAGGGGCACAGATACGCAGTATTTT | CASSQGASGRGTDTQYF
TRBJ2-3 | NA | TRBD1 | TRBV4-1 | TGCGCCAGCAGCCGGAAGGAGACAGGGGGGGAAGATACGCAGTATTTT | CASSRKETGGEDTQYF
TRBJ2-2 | NA | NA | TRBV4-1 | TGCGCCAGTAGGGACCCAAGGACCGGGGAGCTGTTTTTT | CASRDPRTGELFF
TRBJ1-2 | NA | NA | TRBV27 | TGTGCCACTCGACCCCGACAGGCCTACTATGGCTACACCTTC | CATRPRQAYYGYTF
TRBJ2-5 | NA | NA | TRBV7-9 | TGTGCCAGCAGCTTGTGGGATGTTCCCCAAGAGACCCAGTACTTC | CASSLWDVPQETQYF
TRBJ2-7 | once | NA | TRBV5-1 | TGCGCCAGCAGCTCGCCGATTACTCGGGAGCAGTACTTC | CASSSPITREQYF
TRBJ1-5 | few | NA | TRBV5-1 | TGCGCCAGCAGTCAGGGATTGGATCAGCCCCAGCATTTT | CASSQGLDQPQHF
TRBJ1-1 | few | NA | TRBV18 | TGTGCCAGCTCACCACCTGGAGAAACTGAAGCTTTCTTT | CASSPPGETEAFF
TRBJ2-7 | NA | NA | TRBV6-5 | TGTGCCAGCAGTTACCTGACTAGTGAGGGGCGCGAGCAGTACTTC | CASSYLTSEGREQYF
TRBJ2-1 | NA | TRBD1 | TRBV7-9 | TGTGCCAGCAGCCCTACCCCTCTCCAGGGGGCGGATGAGCAGTTCTTC | CASSPTPLQGADEQFF
TRBJ1-4 | NA | NA | TRBV5-1 | TGCGCCAGCAGCCCTCCCGGACGGAATGAAAAACTGTTTTTT | CASSPPGRNEKLFF
TRBJ2-1 | few | TRBD2 | TRBV30 | TGTGCCTGGAAAAGCGGGAGCCCCTACAATGAGCAGTTCTTC | CAWKSGSPYNEQFF
TRBJ2-1 | NA | NA | TRBV19 | TGTGCCAGTAATGAGAGGGACAATGAGCAGTTCTTC | CASNERDNEQFF
TRBJ1-5 | NA | TRBD1 | TRBV2 | TGTGCCAGCCGGACAGGGGGCGATCAGCCCCAGCATTTT | CASRTGGDQPQHF
TRBJ2-5 | NA | NA | TRBV29-1 | TGCAGCGTTGGAGTCGGAGAGACCCAGTACTTC | CSVGVGETQYF
TRBJ1-1 | NA | NA | TRBV14 | TGTGCCAGCAGTCCGACCCTGATGAACACTGAAGCTTTCTTT | CASSPTLMNTEAFF
TRBJ2-1 | few | NA | TRBV29-1 | TGCAGCGTTGCCGGGACATTGGGCAATGAGCAGTTCTTC | CSVAGTLGNEQFF
TRBJ2-7 | NA | TRBD1 | TRBV27 | TGTGCCAGCAGCCTCAGGGGGATACTATACGAGCAGTACTTC | CASSLRGILYEQYF
TRBJ2-1 | NA | TRBD2 | TRBV10-3 | TGTGCCATCAGTGATACAGCGGGAGATCACAATGAGCAGTTCTTC | CAISDTAGDHNEQFF
TRBJ2-7 | few | TRBD1 | TRBV28 | TGTGCCAGCAGTCCGACAGGGCGAGAGCAGTACTTC | CASSPTGREQYF
TRBJ2-5 | NA | NA | TRBV7-9 | TGTGCCAGCAGTCTCGGGGGACCGTGGGAGACCCAGTACTTC | CASSLGGPWETQYF
TRBJ2-6 | NA | NA | TRBV11-1 | TGTGCCAGCAGCTTACCAGGGACGGCTGGGGCCAACGTCCTGACTTTC | CASSLPGTAGANVLTF
TRBJ2-2 | few | NA | TRBV5-1 | TGCGCCAGCAGCTTGGGAGGCAGCGGCGGGGAGCTGTTTTTT | CASSLGGSGGELFF
TRBJ1-5 | NA | NA | TRBV2 | TGTGCCAGTCGGCCGGGGGCAGAGCAGCCCCAGCATTTT | CASRPGAEQPQHF
TRBJ2-7 | few | TRBD2 | TRBV28 | TGTGCCAGCAGTTTATCCTCCGGGACTACTTTCCCCGAGCAGTACTTC | CASSLSSGTTFPEQYF
TRBJ2-5 | NA | TRBD1 | TRBV29-1 | TGCAGCGTCACTGTCCCGGGACAGGGGGCTTCGGAGACCCAGTACTTC | CSVTVPGQGASETQYF
TRBJ2-1 | NA | NA | TRBV7-3 | TGTGCCAGCAGCTTAAAAGGGCCCCGCAATGAGCAGTTCTTC | CASSLKGPRNEQFF
TRBJ2-2 | NA | NA | TRBV27 | TGTGCCAGCAGTTTTAGGGTCGGGGAGCTGTTTTTT | CASSFRVGELFF
TRBJ2-7 | NA | NA | TRBV7-3 | TGTGCCAGCAGCCCTGGTCCAGAAACCTACGAGCAGTACTTC | CASSPGPETYEQYF
TRBJ2-5 | few | TRBD2 | TRBV28 | TGTGCCAGCAGTTTCTTAGGCGGGAGCTCTAAGACCCAGTACTTC | CASSFLGGSSKTQYF
TRBJ2-1 | NA | NA | TRBV5-6 | TGTGCCAGCAGCTTCCTGGAGGAGCAGTTCTTC | CASSFLEEQFF
TRBJ2-2 | NA | TRBD1 | TRBV6-5 | TGTGCCAGCTGGGACAGGGTGAACACCGGGGAGCTGTTTTTT | CASWDRVNTGELFF
TRBJ2-1 | NA | TRBD2 | TRBV4-2 | TGTGCCAGCAGCTTAGGGACTAGCCTCAATGAGCAGTTCTTC | CASSLGTSLNEQFF
TRBJ2-2 | NA | TRBD2 | TRBV28 | TGTGCCAGCAGTTTACCTTCCGGACTAGCGGGAGTCACCGGGGAGCTGTTTTTT | CASSLPSGLAGVTGELFF
TRBJ2-7 | NA | NA | TRBV29-1 | TGCAGCGTGCGCAGCCCGACCGACGAGCAGTACTTC | CSVRSPTDEQYF
TRBJ1-5 | NA | NA | TRBV29-1 | TGCAGCGTTGAAGGTTCCCAAGGTCAGCCCCAGCATTTT | CSVEGSQGQPQHF
TRBJ2-5 | NA | NA | TRBV5-1 | TGCGCCAGCAGCTTGGCCGGCCCGACACAGCAAGAGACCCAGTACTTC | CASSLAGPTQQETQYF